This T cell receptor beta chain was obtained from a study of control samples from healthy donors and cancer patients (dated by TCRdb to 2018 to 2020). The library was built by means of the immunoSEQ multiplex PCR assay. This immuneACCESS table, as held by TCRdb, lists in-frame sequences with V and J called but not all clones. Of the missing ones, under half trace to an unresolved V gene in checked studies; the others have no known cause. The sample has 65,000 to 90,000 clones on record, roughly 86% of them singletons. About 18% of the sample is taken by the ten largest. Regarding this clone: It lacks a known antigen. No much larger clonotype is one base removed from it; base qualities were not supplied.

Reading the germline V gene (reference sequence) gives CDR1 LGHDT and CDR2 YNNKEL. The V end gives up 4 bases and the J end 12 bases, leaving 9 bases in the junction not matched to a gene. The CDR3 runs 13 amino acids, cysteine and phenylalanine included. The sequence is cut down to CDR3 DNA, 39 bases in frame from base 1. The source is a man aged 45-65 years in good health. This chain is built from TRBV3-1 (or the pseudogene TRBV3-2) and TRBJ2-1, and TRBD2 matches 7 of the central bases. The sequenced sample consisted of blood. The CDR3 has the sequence CASSRRGEGGQFF. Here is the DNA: TGTGCCAGCAGCCGACGTGGGGAGGGAGGGCAGTTCTTC.